The 28 T cell receptor beta chains in this list originate from one sample, sequenced in a study of spatial heterogeneity in lung cancer. Each CDR3 protein gets one entry after TCRdb re-called the 5' RACE reads with MiXCR. Of over 45,000 distinct CDR3 sequences in the sample, less than 6% were seen once. Time point here: sample taken at primary tumor resection. Sequencing used PBMCs, obtained at surgery. The origin of the receptors is a male donor with early-stage non-small cell lung cancer.

This clonotype was seen many times. The rearrangement links TRBV5-1 to TRBJ1-6; TRBD1 is a possible D gene (5 bases). Deletions cut 2 bases from V and 7 bases from J, with 13 bases between. The V gene's germline CDR1 is SGHRS and CDR2 YFSETQ. The CDR3 runs 15 residues. The CDR3 loop is CASSFGGSRNSPLHF. The CDR3 bases are TGCGCCAGCAGCTTTGGGGGGAGTCGAAATTCACCCCTCCACTTT.

This clonotype appeared many times. The chain is built from TRBV28 and TRBJ1-2; 8 bases agree with TRBD1. CDR1 MDHEN and CDR2 SYDVKM come from the germline V gene. The CDR3 contains 12 residues. V shed 11 bases, J shed 6 bases, and the junction held 8 bases outside the gene matches. CDR3 residues: CASKDRVDGYTF. CDR3 nucleotides: TGTGCCTCCAAGGACAGGGTGGATGGCTACACCTTC.

The CDR3 bases are TGTGCCACCAGCAGAGAATCTCGGGCGGCCGGGGAGCTGTTTTTT. Translation: CATSRESRAAGELFF. This chain joins TRBV15 and TRBJ2-2; the D is unclear. Trimming removed 0 bases from V and 6 bases from J, with 11 bases in between. CDR1 and CDR2 (germline): LNHNV, YYDKDF (reference sequence). This CDR3 has 15 amino acids.

There are a few counts of this clonotype. This chain links TRBV5-1 with TRBJ2-3; D is unresolved. This CDR3 has 18 amino acids. With 0 bases removed from V and 0 bases from J, the gap between germline ends came to 17 bases. CDR1 and CDR2 (germline): SGHRS, YFSETQ. CDR3 nucleotides: TGCGCCAGCAGCTTGGACGGCAGTTTATCCTTTAGCACAGATACGCAGTATTTT. It yields the protein CASSLDGSLSFSTDTQYF.

This rearrangement joins TRBV5-1 to TRBJ1-5; tentatively, D is TRBD1 (5 bases). This CDR3 region has 15 residues. Per the germline V gene, CDR1 is SGHRS and CDR2 is YFSETQ. V was clipped by 4 bases and J by 6 bases, with 17 bases between them. In DNA form, the CDR3 reads TGCGCCAGCAGCCCGGGACCCCAGATGGGTCAGCCCCAGCATTTT. Protein product: CASSPGPQMGQPQHF.

This clonotype was seen ten or more times. The gene calls are TRBV28 and TRBJ2-7; 7 nucleotides match TRBD1. Trimming cost V 2 bases and J 4 bases; bases outside gene matches: 8. The CDR3 is 15 amino acids. Germline lookup yields CDR1 MDHEN and CDR2 SYDVKM. The chain's CDR3 is CASSLQTGRLYEQYF. CDR3 nucleotides: TGTGCCAGCAGTTTACAGACAGGGCGCTTATACGAGCAGTACTTC.

This clonotype appeared many times. The chain couples TRBV6-1 to TRBJ1-5; no clear D gene. From germline, CDR1 is MNHNS and CDR2 SASEGT. Trimming shortened V by 6 bases and J by 3 bases, and 15 bases separated the two germline ends. The CDR3 length is 15 residues. CDR3 loop: CASSDFTVHNQPQHF. In DNA form, the CDR3 reads TGTGCCAGCAGCGACTTTACAGTGCACAATCAGCCCCAGCATTTT.

This clonotype was recorded a few times. J is TRBJ2-7 and V is TRBV20-1, with 10 bases matching TRBD2. V lost 0 bases to trimming and J lost 4 bases; unmatched junction nucleotides: 6. From germline, CDR1 is DFQATT and CDR2 SNEGSKA (reference sequence). This CDR3 comprises 15 residues. CDR3 in amino acids: CSARDKVAGGYEQYF. DNA for the CDR3: TGCAGTGCTAGAGATAAGGTAGCGGGAGGTTACGAGCAGTACTTC.

This clonotype was seen a handful of times. This chain connects TRBV6-2 or TRBV6-3 to TRBJ1-1; D gene uncertain. Germline V gene data show CDR1 as MNHEY and CDR2 as SVGEGT. The CDR3 has 11 residues. V was shortened by 7 bases and J by 1 base, with 4 bases between the two germline ends. The DNA for the CDR3 is TGTGCCAGCAACAAGAACACTGAAGCTTTCTTT. This encodes CASNKNTEAFF.

Ten or more counts support this clonotype. The chain recombines TRBV7-8 with TRBJ2-2; D is perhaps TRBD2 (5 bases). Germline CDR1 reads SGHVS; CDR2 reads FQNEAQ. CDR3 length equals 15 residues. Trimming took off 4 bases at V and 7 bases at J, with 16 bases between the two ends. The CDR3 spells CASSSGLPPSGELFF. The CDR3 DNA is TGTGCCAGCAGCTCCGGACTCCCGCCCAGCGGGGAGCTGTTTTTT. The full variable domain, in which reference TRBV7-8 and TRBJ2-2 provide the parts outside the CDR3, is GAGVSQSPRYKVAKRGQDVALRCDPISGHVSLFWYQQALGQGPEFLTYFQNEAQLDKSGLPSDRFFAERPEGSVSTLKIQRTQQEDSAVYLCASSSGLPPSGELFFGEGSRLTVL.

This clonotype has ten or more counts. The chain links TRBV10-3 to TRBJ2-5, with D possibly being TRBD1 (5 bases). The V end lost 1 base, the J end lost 1 base, and 13 bases lay between the germline ends. CDR3 size: 16 residues. Germline loops: CDR1 ENHRY, CDR2 SYGVKD. The CDR3 DNA reads TGTGCCATCAGTGAGTTCTTGACAGCCGCCCAAGAGACCCAGTACTTC. The encoded protein is CAISEFLTAAQETQYF.

This clonotype occurred many times. The genes are TRBV9 and TRBJ2-1, with TRBD1 matching 7 bases. The germline CDR1 and CDR2 sequences are SGDLS and YYNGEE. The V and J ends lost 3 bases and 0 bases, in that order; junction bases with no gene match: 3. The CDR3 length is 15 residues. CDR3 protein: CASSGTGSSYNEQFF. CDR3 nucleotides: TGTGCCAGCAGCGGGACAGGTAGCTCCTACAATGAGCAGTTCTTC.

In its sample, this clonotype was seen many times. The genes are TRBV5-1 and TRBJ2-2, with a tentative D call TRBD2 (5 bases). The CDR3 contains 14 residues. V lost 6 bases and J lost 2, with 11 bases in between. Looked up from germline, CDR1 is SGHRS and CDR2 is YFSETQ. The DNA of the CDR3 is TGCGCCAGCATGACTACTCTAAACACCGGGGAGCTGTTTTTT. Translated: CASMTTLNTGELFF. Full variable domain (outside the CDR3, taken from reference TRBV5-1 and TRBJ2-2): KAGVTQTPRYLIKTRGQQVTLSCSPISGHRSVSWYQQTPGQGLQFLFEYFSETQRNKGNFPGRFSGRQFSNSRSEMNVSTLELGDSALYLCASMTTLNTGELFFGEGSRLTVL.

This clonotype was seen at least ten times. A read error may produce the germline difference seen at one junction end. The chain combines TRBV20-1 with TRBJ2-5, with 9 bases matching TRBD1. In germline, CDR1 is DFQATT, CDR2 SNEGSKA (reference sequence). This CDR3 spans 13 amino acids. CDR3 in amino acids: CSAGDRGQETQYF. CDR3 nucleotide sequence: TGCAGTGCTGGAGACAGGGGGCAAGAGACCCAGTACTTC.

In this sample, this clonotype turned up many times. V is TRBV29-1 and J is TRBJ1-2; D is unclear. CDR1 and CDR2 from the germline V gene are SQVTM and ANQGSEA. The CDR3 has 14 residues. With 6 bases removed from V and 8 bases from J, the gap between germline ends came to 22 bases. CDR3 in DNA: TGCAGCGTCTCGGGCTACCGGGCCCTGGAAGGCTACACCTTC. It yields the protein CSVSGYRALEGYTF.

This clonotype was observed once. The rearrangement joins TRBV19 to TRBJ2-5; D not resolved. V lost 2 bases to trimming and J lost 8 bases, with 18 bases between them. Germline-derived CDR1 and CDR2 are LNHDA and SQIVND (reference sequence). This CDR3 region has 15 residues. The CDR3 sequence: CASSIYGSPLQTQYF. CDR3 DNA: TGTGCCAGTAGTATATACGGCTCACCCTTACAAACCCAGTACTTC.

This clonotype appeared many times. The gene calls are TRBV5-4 and TRBJ2-7; D not resolved. Germline CDR1 reads SGHNT; CDR2 reads YYREEE (reference sequence). The CDR3 has 14 residues. Trimming took 5 bases from V and 2 from J, leaving 14 bases between them. CDR3 nucleotide sequence: TGTGCCAGCAGTTGGGCAGAAACTCCCTACGAGCAGTACTTC. Amino acid sequence: CASSWAETPYEQYF. The full variable domain, its missing parts supplied by reference TRBV5-4 and TRBJ2-7, is ETGVTQSPTHLIKTRGQQVTLRCSSQSGHNTVSWYQQALGQGPQFIFQYYREEENGRGNFPPRFSGLQFPNYSSELNVNALELDDSALYLCASSWAETPYEQYFGPGTRLTVT.

Ten or more counts support this clonotype. The genes are TRBV5-1 and TRBJ2-7; 7 bases are shared with TRBD1. V was clipped by 0 bases and J by 4 bases; unmatched bases: 7. The length of the CDR3 is 15 residues. Germline CDR1 and CDR2: SGHRS and YFSETQ. CDR3 in amino acids: CASSLGADRSYEQYF. In DNA form, the CDR3 reads TGCGCCAGCAGCTTGGGTGCGGACAGGTCATACGAGCAGTACTTC.

This clonotype came up many times. CDR3: CASTPRGLGTDTQYF. For the CDR3, the DNA is TGTGCCAGCACCCCTCGTGGTCTGGGGACAGATACGCAGTATTTT. The V gene is TRBV28, the J gene TRBJ2-3; D call uncertain. Germline values: CDR1 MDHEN, CDR2 SYDVKM. The CDR3 is 15 amino acids. The germline V and J ends were trimmed by 7 bases and 3 bases, with 17 bases remaining between them.

At least ten counts were recorded for this clonotype. The rearrangement links TRBV15 to TRBJ1-6, with D unclear. The CDR3 extends over 15 amino acids. Between the trimmed V and J ends, which lost 7 bases and 4 bases, there was a span of 14 bases. The germline V gene encodes CDR1 LNHNV and CDR2 YYDKDF (reference sequence). This CDR3 reads CATTTSDQYNSPLHF. CDR3 coding DNA: TGTGCCACCACCACTTCGGACCAGTATAATTCACCCCTCCACTTT. The complete variable domain, with remaining parts taken from reference TRBV15 and TRBJ1-6, reads DAMVIQNPRYQVTQFGKPVTLSCSQTLNHNVMYWYQQKSSQAPKLLFHYYDKDFNNEADTPDNFQSRRPNTSFCFLDIRSPGLGDTAMYLCATTTSDQYNSPLHFGNGTRLTVT.

This clonotype is termed medium-sized. The V and J genes are TRBV20-1 and TRBJ2-7; D is unresolved. The V gene lost 6 bases and the J gene lost 2 bases, with 20 bases spanning the gap. This CDR3 is built from 15 residues. The germline V gene encodes CDR1 DFQATT and CDR2 SNEGSKA (reference sequence). The CDR3 DNA reads as TGCAGTGCCCCGGACCCCGGCGGTAACACCTACGAGCAGTACTTC. Its protein is CSAPDPGGNTYEQYF.

This clonotype has at least ten counts. This sequence joins TRBV10-1 and TRBJ2-2; D possibly corresponds to TRBD2 (6 bases). This CDR3 has 16 residues. The germline gives CDR1 WNHNN, CDR2 SYGVQD (reference sequence). With 3 bases removed from V and 6 bases from J, the gap between germline ends came to 17 bases. CDR3 amino acids: CASSDGGRSLAGELFF. The CDR3, as DNA: TGCGCCAGCAGTGATGGAGGGAGGTCGTTGGCCGGGGAGCTGTTTTTT.

This clonotype occurred many times. The chain employs TRBV19 and TRBJ1-2; 7 bases line up with TRBD1. CDR1 is LNHDA and CDR2 is SQIVND in the germline V gene (reference sequence). CDR3 length: 14 amino acids. J gave up 0 bases and V 4 bases, and 2 bases lay outside the gene matches. The CDR3: CASSTTGTNYGYTF. For the CDR3, the DNA is TGTGCCAGTAGTACGACAGGGACTAACTATGGCTACACCTTC.

This clonotype was recorded at least ten times. The chain recombines TRBV5-4 with TRBJ2-2; D is ambiguous. The CDR3 extends over 16 amino acids. Germline CDR1 is SGHNT and CDR2 is YYREEE (reference sequence). V lost 4 bases to trimming and J lost 0 bases, with 13 bases between them. CDR3 nucleotide sequence: TGTGCCAGCAGCCACCCGACGGTTCCGAACACCGGGGAGCTGTTTTTT. This codes for CASSHPTVPNTGELFF.

This clonotype has at least ten counts. The chain links TRBV6-5 to TRBJ2-2; D is uncertain. Between the trimmed V and J ends, which lost 6 bases and 4 bases, there was a span of 15 bases. The CDR3 is 15 residues long. Germline assignment: CDR1 MNHEY and CDR2 SVGAGI. CDR3 in DNA: TGTGCCAGCAGCTGGCGTGGTTTTATCACCGGGGAGCTGTTTTTT. Its protein product is CASSWRGFITGELFF.

Worth noting for this clonotype: A much larger clone lies a single base off, so this may be a read error. J is TRBJ1-1 and V is TRBV27; a possible D gene is TRBD1 (5 bases). Germline V gene data show CDR1 as MNHEY and CDR2 as SMNVEV (reference sequence). V was clipped by 8 bases and J by 3 bases, with 13 bases between them. The CDR3 has 13 residues. The CDR3 loop reads CASWGRGDTEAFF. The CDR3 DNA is TGTGCCAGCTGGGGTCGGGGCGACACTGAAGCTTTCTTT.

This chain joins TRBV5-1 and TRBJ2-2, with no clear D. This CDR3 spans 17 amino acids. Germline-derived CDR1 and CDR2 are SGHRS and YFSETQ. Trimming removed 0 bases from V and 2 bases from J, with 14 bases in between. CDR3 sequence reads: CASSLAGQYLNTGELFF. CDR3 sequence (DNA): TGCGCCAGCAGCTTGGCCGGGCAGTACCTAAACACCGGGGAGCTGTTTTTT.

A few counts support this clonotype. J is TRBJ2-1 and V is TRBV11-2; D is uncertain. The CDR3 sequence is 11 residues long. Germline CDR1 reads SGHAT; CDR2 reads FQNNGV. Trimming cost V 0 bases and J 6 bases, with 0 bases left between them. CDR3 DNA sequence: TGTGCCAGCAGCTTAGACAATGAGCAGTTCTTC. This encodes CASSLDNEQFF.